This T cell receptor beta chain was observed in a study of early T cells in non-severe SARS-CoV-2 infection. Study-wide context: From unsorted whole blood, bulk RNA was sequenced, and the chains remained unpaired.

The CDR3 has 8 amino acids. CDR1 SQVTM and CDR2 ANQGSEA come from the germline V gene. V lost 0 bases and J 14 bases, leaving 4 bases between the germline ends. Whole-study findings and limits: Clonotype matching in VDJdb favored anti-spike CD8 responses and did not capture private and CD4 specificities.

With regard to this clonotype: Its antigen is currently unknown.

Each cDNA molecule carried a unique molecular identifier. TCRdb analysed the 5' RACE reads with MiXCR anew, one entry per CDR3 protein. The sample lists roughly 77,000 distinct CDR3 sequences, about 12% occurring once. The rearrangement links TRBV29-1 to TRBJ1-2; D gene unclear. What was sequenced was whole blood. The sequence came from an adult who was a healthcare worker with PCR-confirmed SARS-CoV-2 infection or an uninfected control (not recorded which). Here the CDR3 reads CSVEDRTF. In DNA, the CDR3 is TGCAGCGTTGAAGATCGAACCTTC.